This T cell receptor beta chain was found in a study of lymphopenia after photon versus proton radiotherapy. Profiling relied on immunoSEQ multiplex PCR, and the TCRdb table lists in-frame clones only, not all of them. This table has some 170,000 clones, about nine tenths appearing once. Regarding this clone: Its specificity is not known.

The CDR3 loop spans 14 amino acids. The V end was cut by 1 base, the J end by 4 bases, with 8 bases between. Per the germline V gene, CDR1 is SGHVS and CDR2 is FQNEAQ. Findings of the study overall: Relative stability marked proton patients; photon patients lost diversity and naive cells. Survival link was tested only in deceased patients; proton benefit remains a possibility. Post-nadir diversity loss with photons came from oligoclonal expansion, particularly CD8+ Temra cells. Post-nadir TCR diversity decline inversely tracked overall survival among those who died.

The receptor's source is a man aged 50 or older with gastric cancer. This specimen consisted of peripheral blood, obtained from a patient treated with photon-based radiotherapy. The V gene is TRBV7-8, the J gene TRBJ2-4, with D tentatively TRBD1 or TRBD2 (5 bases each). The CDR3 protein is CASSLGDGKNIQYF. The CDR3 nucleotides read TGTGCCAGCAGCTTAGGGGACGGAAAAAACATTCAGTACTTC.